This TCR beta chain was captured in a study of T cell changes during pregnancy in multiple sclerosis. The repertoire was sequenced with immunoSEQ multiplex PCR; TCRdb's copy has only in-frame clones and lacks some. This table has 40,000 to 55,000 clones, nearly 95% appearing once. The ends lost 4 bases at V and 9 bases at J; junction bases unmatched: 17. CDR1 is SGHAT and CDR2 is FQNNGV in the germline V gene. The CDR3 runs 17 residues. The V call is TRBV11-2, the J call TRBJ2-1; the match to TRBD2 covers 8 bases. The sample here was CD4+ T cells from peripheral blood mononuclear cells, taken in the second trimester of pregnancy. The source of this sequence is a female donor with multiple sclerosis, enrolled in a pregnancy study. CDR3: CASSSPTGGRLRTEQFF. The CDR3 nucleotides are TGTGCCAGCAGCTCCCCGACGGGGGGGCGATTGCGCACTGAGCAGTTCTTC.